One and the same sample provided the 11 T cell receptor beta chains below, sequenced in a study of cytomegalovirus exposure and HLA in healthy donors. This PCR relied on a set of 60 Vbeta primers and 13 Jbeta primers. Here immunoSEQ multiplex PCR was the method, and the copy in TCRdb shows in-frame clones only, minus some. The table shows about 130,000 clones, with around three quarters occurring only once. The sequenced material came from PBMCs. The receptors were sampled from a woman between 45 and 65 years old in good health and CMV-seronegative.

V usage is TRBV19 and J usage is TRBJ2-5; 12 bases line up with TRBD1. The J call is uncertain, as TRBJ2-7 better fits the DNA end. Germline-derived CDR1 and CDR2 are LNHDA and SQIVND (reference sequence). The CDR3 is made up of 13 amino acids. CDR3 residues: CASSGTGGFEQYF. The CDR3 DNA follows: TGTGCCAGTAGTGGGACAGGGGGCTTCGAGCAGTACTTC.

V is TRBV5-1 and J is TRBJ1-4, with D perhaps matching TRBD1 (5 bases). The CDR3 totals 16 residues. The ends were cut back, 0 bases at V and 0 bases at J, with 9 bases in the middle. Germline lookup yields CDR1 SGHRS and CDR2 YFSETQ. Here the CDR3 DNA reads TGCGCCAGCAGCTTGGCCTCGGGGGCAACTAATGAAAAACTGTTTTTT. Protein product: CASSLASGATNEKLFF.

The chain joins TRBV6-1 to TRBJ1-3; 8 positions agree with TRBD1. This CDR3 is built from 15 residues. Losses at the gene ends were 1 base for V and 2 bases for J; bases not matched to a gene: 1. Per germline, CDR1 MNHNS and CDR2 SASEGT. The CDR3 DNA follows: TGTGCCAGCAGTGAAGGCAGGGGGCCTGGAAACACCATATATTTT. This gives the protein CASSEGRGPGNTIYF.

Here the CDR3 DNA reads TGTGCCAGCAAAGGACAGGGACTCAACACTGAAGCTTTCTTT. Translated: CASKGQGLNTEAFF. The rearrangement links TRBV25-1 to TRBJ1-1; the match to TRBD1 covers 8 bases. The V segment lost 7 bases and the J segment 2 bases; nucleotides outside the gene matches: 6. This CDR3 is built from 14 residues. Germline lookup yields CDR1 MGHDK and CDR2 SYGVNS.

V gene TRBV7-9 combines with J gene TRBJ1-3; D gene uncertain. Looked up from germline, CDR1 is SEHNR and CDR2 is FQNEAQ (reference sequence). The CDR3 runs to 14 residues. Trimming removed 1 base at V and 2 bases at J, with 6 bases between. DNA of the CDR3: TGTGCCAGCAGCTTAGTATTCCCTGGAAACACCATATATTTT. Translated, it gives CASSLVFPGNTIYF.

V gene TRBV20-1 combines with J gene TRBJ2-1, with D maybe TRBD2 (5 bases). The CDR3 contains 11 residues. Germline V gives CDR1 DFQATT, CDR2 SNEGSKA (reference sequence). V was trimmed by 6 bases and J by 9 bases, leaving 12 bases between them. The CDR3 protein is CSARLALEQFF. The CDR3 nucleotides read TGCAGTGCCCGCCTAGCCCTTGAGCAGTTCTTC.

The chain couples TRBV10-3 to TRBJ2-5; TRBD1 agrees at 7 bases. The J call may be incorrect, as the DNA end agrees better with TRBJ2-7. The CDR3 has 13 amino acids. Looked up from germline, CDR1 is ENHRY and CDR2 is SYGVKD. The CDR3 DNA sequence: TGTGCCATGAGACCGGGACAGACCTACGAGCAGTACTTC. It is translated as CAMRPGQTYEQYF.

The V and J genes are TRBV5-8 and TRBJ2-5; the D is unclear. CDR1 and CDR2 (germline): SGHTS, YDEGEE. V was pared by 0 bases and J by 1 base, with 7 bases between. CDR3 length equals 14 residues. The CDR3 loop is CASSLANGQETQYF. As DNA, the CDR3 is TGTGCCAGCAGCTTGGCTAACGGCCAAGAGACCCAGTACTTC.

This sequence joins TRBV19 and TRBJ2-1; 13 nucleotides line up with TRBD2. Trimming removed 0 bases from V and 9 bases from J; junction bases left unmatched: 5. CDR3 size: 16 residues. Germline CDR1 is LNHDA and CDR2 is SQIVND (reference sequence). The DNA of the CDR3 is TGTGCCAGTAGTATAGATCGGACTAGCGGGAGTCCTGAGCAGTTCTTC. It specifies CASSIDRTSGSPEQFF.

The chain couples TRBV10-1 to TRBJ2-7; possible D gene TRBD1, 5 bases. The V end was cut by 7 bases, the J end by 0 bases, with 13 bases between. Germline values: CDR1 WNHNN, CDR2 SYGVQD (reference sequence). CDR3 length: 14 residues. The CDR3 nucleotides read TGCGCCAGCAAATCGACAGTGAGCTCCTACGAGCAGTACTTC. Protein: CASKSTVSSYEQYF.

The V gene is TRBV6-5, the J gene TRBJ1-2; perhaps TRBD1 as D (6 bases). CDR1 is MNHEY, CDR2 SVGAGI, per germline. V lost 7 bases, J lost 5 bases, and 17 bases lay in between. This CDR3 is built from 14 residues. CDR3 region: CASKTQGFKYGYTF. The CDR3 DNA reads TGTGCCAGCAAAACCCAGGGGTTCAAATATGGCTACACCTTC.